The 22 T cell receptor beta chains reported below all come from one sample, sequenced in a study of identical twins. TCRdb analysed the 5' RACE reads with MiXCR anew, one entry per CDR3 protein. The top ten hold about 0.91% of the sample, which has roughly 500,000 distinct CDR3 sequences, less than 25% seen once. This same sample was also part of a study on T cells expressing NK-cell markers.

The sequenced material came from CD4+ T cells sorted from blood. Source of these receptors: a woman aged 18-29 years in good health.

This clonotype was seen repeatedly, ten times or more. The V gene is TRBV5-5, the J gene TRBJ1-1, with TRBD1 as a possible D gene (5 bases). Germline CDR1 SGHKS, CDR2 YYEKEE (reference sequence). Trimming shortened V by 0 bases and J by 6 bases, and 12 bases separated the two germline ends. The CDR3 has 14 amino acids. CDR3 sequence reads: CASSLGLRQSEAFF. CDR3 bases: TGTGCCAGCAGCTTGGGCCTCCGACAGTCTGAAGCTTTCTTT.

The table lists this clonotype with many counts. The chain uses TRBV20-1 and TRBJ1-2; D remains unclear. The CDR3 runs 14 residues. Germline lookup yields CDR1 DFQATT and CDR2 SNEGSKA (reference sequence). Trimming stripped 6 bases from V and 7 bases from J, with 21 bases between. In nucleotides, the CDR3 is TGCAGTGCAGTTGAGCGTACAGCGACCTTTGGCTACACCTTC. Translation: CSAVERTATFGYTF.

This clonotype was detected a few times. The gene calls are TRBV6-2 or TRBV6-3 and TRBJ2-7, with no clear D. Germline lookup yields CDR1 MNHEY and CDR2 SVGEGT. The CDR3 has 14 residues. V lost 0 bases and J 2 bases, leaving 8 bases between the germline ends. CDR3 sequence: CASSYSPKPYEQYF. DNA for the CDR3: TGTGCCAGCAGTTACTCGCCGAAGCCCTACGAGCAGTACTTC.

The chain links TRBV7-2 to TRBJ2-6; D not resolved. V dropped 4 bases and J dropped 2 bases, with 9 bases sitting between them. The CDR3 is 15 residues long. Germline V gives CDR1 SGHTA, CDR2 FQGNSA. The chain's CDR3 is CASSSRNTGANVLTF. CDR3 DNA: TGTGCCAGCAGCTCCCGCAATACTGGGGCCAACGTCCTGACTTTC.

This clonotype has just a few counts. CDR3 in DNA: TGTGCCATCGCTTGGGACTTAAACACTGAAGCTTTCTTT. Residues: CAIAWDLNTEAFF. The V call is TRBV10-3, the J call TRBJ1-1; the D gene is possibly TRBD1 (5 bases). The CDR3 is made up of 13 amino acids. V was shortened by 8 bases and J by 2 bases, with 12 bases between the two germline ends. CDR1 is ENHRY and CDR2 is SYGVKD in the germline V gene.

The rearrangement uses TRBV6-2 or TRBV6-3 and TRBJ2-1; 7 bases agree with TRBD2. J gave up 13 bases and V 5 bases, and 8 bases lay outside the gene matches. Germline V gene sequence: CDR1 MNHEY, CDR2 SVGEGT. The length of the CDR3 is 12 residues. CDR3: CASSRDYQNQFF. The CDR3 nucleotides read TGTGCCAGCAGTCGGGACTACCAGAACCAGTTCTTC.

The V gene is TRBV5-1, the J gene TRBJ1-2, with 7 bases fitting TRBD1. Germline V gene sequence: CDR1 SGHRS, CDR2 YFSETQ. J was trimmed by 8 bases and V by 4 bases; bases with no gene match: 8. CDR3 length: 13 residues. The CDR3 coding sequence is TGCGCCAGCAGCCAGGAGACAGGGTTGGGCTACACCTTC. Translation: CASSQETGLGYTF.

This clonotype was observed a few times. The rearrangement links TRBV20-1 to TRBJ1-2; D may be TRBD1 (5 bases). Germline CDR1 is DFQATT and CDR2 is SNEGSKA (reference sequence). The CDR3 length is 14 residues. In DNA form, the CDR3 reads TGCAGCGTGAGGTTGGTGGGGGAGATCTATGGCTACACCTTC. Its protein product is CSVRLVGEIYGYTF.

This clonotype was counted many times. The chain combines TRBV6-1 with TRBJ1-2; 8 nucleotides line up with TRBD1. The CDR3 runs 15 residues. Germline CDR1 reads MNHNS; CDR2 reads SASEGT. With V trimmed by 5 bases and J by 2 bases, 7 bases remained unmatched. As DNA, the CDR3 is TGTGCCAGCAGTCCCGGACAGGGAGGGAACTATGGCTACACCTTC. Protein: CASSPGQGGNYGYTF.

In this sample, this clonotype turned up many times. The V call is TRBV6-6, the J call TRBJ2-3; D remains ambiguous. V dropped 6 bases and J dropped 5 bases, with 9 bases sitting between them. Germline V gene sequence: CDR1 MNHNY, CDR2 SVGAGI (reference sequence). The CDR3 contains 12 residues. DNA for the CDR3: TGTGCCAGCAGGAGCTATGAAGATACGCAGTATTTT. Encoded protein: CASRSYEDTQYF.

This clonotype was counted a few times. This rearrangement joins TRBV7-9 to TRBJ1-1; a possible D gene is TRBD1 (6 bases). The germline V gene has CDR1 SEHNR and CDR2 FQNEAQ (reference sequence). The V end was cut by 5 bases, the J end by 1 base, with 11 bases between. This CDR3 is 14 amino acids long. CDR3 sequence reads: CASSPGASNTEAFF. In DNA, the CDR3 is TGTGCCAGCAGCCCAGGGGCTTCGAACACTGAAGCTTTCTTT.

V and J are TRBV30 and TRBJ2-5; 7 bases map to TRBD2. Germline V gene lookup returns CDR1 GTSNPN and CDR2 SVGIG (reference sequence). The trim removed 1 base at V and 5 bases at J, leaving 13 bases unmatched. The CDR3 spans 16 residues. For the CDR3, the DNA is TGTGCCTGGAGTGAGGGACTAACGGGAGCTCAGGAGACCCAGTACTTC. It is translated as CAWSEGLTGAQETQYF.

This clonotype was seen a few times. The genes are TRBV14 and TRBJ2-7; D might be TRBD1 (6 bases). The germline CDR1 and CDR2 sequences are SGHDN and FVKESK. V was shortened by 2 bases and J by 0 bases, with 14 bases between the two germline ends. This CDR3 spans 16 amino acids. The CDR3 region has the DNA TGTGCCAGCAGCCAATTTCCCGGCAGGGGCTCCTACGAGCAGTACTTC. It specifies CASSQFPGRGSYEQYF.

The chain carries TRBV7-8 and TRBJ2-2; D possibly corresponds to TRBD2 (5 bases). Germline CDR1 reads SGHVS; CDR2 reads FQNEAQ. The length of the CDR3 is 13 residues. Trimming shortened V by 5 bases and J by 7 bases, and 11 bases separated the two germline ends. CDR3 sequence reads: CASSVGVGGELFF. In DNA, the CDR3 is TGTGCCAGCAGCGTGGGAGTGGGCGGGGAGCTGTTTTTT. Looking up the rest from reference TRBV7-8 and TRBJ2-2 gives the full variable domain: GAGVSQSPRYKVAKRGQDVALRCDPISGHVSLFWYQQALGQGPEFLTYFQNEAQLDKSGLPSDRFFAERPEGSVSTLKIQRTQQEDSAVYLCASSVGVGGELFFGEGSRLTVL.

This clonotype appeared a few times. The chain combines TRBV7-2 with TRBJ2-7; TRBD2 is a possible D gene (6 bases). Germline CDR1 and CDR2: SGHTA and FQGNSA. Trimming cost V 5 bases and J 4 bases, with 12 bases left between them. The CDR3 runs to 13 residues. The CDR3 reads CASSRQRVYEQYF. The DNA of the CDR3 is TGTGCCAGCAGCAGACAGCGGGTATACGAGCAGTACTTC.

This rearrangement joins TRBV7-2 to TRBJ2-7; D is undetermined. Between the trimmed V and J ends, which lost 2 bases and 6 bases, there was a span of 8 bases. The CDR3 runs 12 residues. Germline V gene data show CDR1 as SGHTA and CDR2 as FQGNSA. Here the CDR3 reads CASSLSGLEQYF. For the CDR3, the DNA is TGTGCCAGCAGCTTATCAGGCCTCGAGCAGTACTTC.

The chain employs TRBV20-1 and TRBJ2-1, with 7 bases lining up with TRBD1. The trim removed 0 bases at V and 9 bases at J, leaving 2 bases unmatched. This CDR3 contains 12 residues. CDR1 is DFQATT and CDR2 is SNEGSKA in the germline V gene (reference sequence). The CDR3 DNA is TGCAGTGCTAGAGACAGGGGGACTGAGCAGTTCTTC. It translates to CSARDRGTEQFF.

The chain combines TRBV20-1 with TRBJ2-5; 10 bases match TRBD2. There are 14 residues in the CDR3. Germline values: CDR1 DFQATT, CDR2 SNEGSKA (reference sequence). Unmatched junction bases numbered 8, after V lost 6 bases and J lost 4 bases. CDR3 residues: CSAQKAGGTETQYF. The CDR3 DNA sequence: TGCAGTGCCCAAAAAGCGGGGGGGACAGAGACCCAGTACTTC.

This clonotype was recorded at least ten times. The chain links TRBV18 to TRBJ2-7, with a weak D call TRBD1 (6 bases). CDR1 and CDR2 from the germline V gene are KGHSH and LQKENI. CDR3 size: 13 residues. Between the trimmed V and J ends, which lost 3 bases and 4 bases, there was a span of 10 bases. The CDR3 DNA is TGTGCCAGCTCACCCGCGCAGGGGTACGAGCAGTACTTC. The encoded protein is CASSPAQGYEQYF.

V is TRBV5-6 and J is TRBJ2-1, with 7 bases aligning to TRBD2. CDR1 and CDR2 (germline): SGHDT, YYEEEE. This CDR3 has 17 residues. The V segment lost 1 base and the J segment 8 bases; nucleotides outside the gene matches: 15. CDR3 loop: CASSLSPITGSGDEQFF. The CDR3 nucleotides are TGTGCCAGCAGCTTGTCCCCCATTACCGGGAGCGGGGATGAGCAGTTCTTC.

This chain links TRBV4-2 with TRBJ2-5, with TRBD1 matching 7 bases. Trimming removed 0 bases from V and 2 bases from J; junction bases left unmatched: 6. The CDR3 is 16 residues long. Germline V lookup: CDR1 LGHNA, CDR2 YNFKEQ. In DNA, the CDR3 is TGTGCCAGCAGCCAAGATCCCCCCAGGGGGCAAGAGACCCAGTACTTC. Translation: CASSQDPPRGQETQYF.

The rearrangement uses TRBV7-9 and TRBJ2-2, with 8 bases fitting TRBD2. Germline CDR1 is SEHNR and CDR2 is FQNEAQ (reference sequence). This CDR3 has 12 amino acids. Trimming at V came to 8 bases and at J to 5 bases, leaving 1 base not matched to a gene. CDR3 DNA: TGTGCCAGCGGGACTAGGACCGGGGAGCTGTTTTTT. Protein sequence: CASGTRTGELFF.